Below, one T cell receptor (beta chain) is given with its context. As yet, its antigen is unknown. The record originates from a study of early T cells in non-severe SARS-CoV-2 infection. Study context: Sequencing targeted bulk RNA from unsorted whole blood, leaving chains unpaired.

Separate cDNA molecules each had unique molecular identifiers attached to them. TCRdb reprocessed the 5' RACE reads via MiXCR and lists one record per CDR3 protein. The sample has fewer than 130,000 distinct CDR3 sequences, roughly 13% seen once. Study findings and constraints: VDJdb matching favored anti-spike CD8 responses, missing private and CD4 specificities.

This clonotype was sampled from an adult who was a healthcare worker with PCR-confirmed SARS-CoV-2 infection or an uninfected control (not recorded which). This specimen consisted of whole blood, obtained at baseline.

The CDR3 region has the DNA TGCGCCAGCAGCCCAACACCGGGACAGGGAGAAAACACCATATATTTT. As protein: CASSPTPGQGENTIYF. V and J are TRBV4-1 and TRBJ1-3, with TRBD1 matching 9 bases. Germline CDR1 is MGHRA and CDR2 is YSYEKL. V dropped 4 bases and J dropped 6; count of bases not matched to a gene: 10. This CDR3 region has 16 residues.